These T cell receptor beta chains were read from a single sample in a study of blood T cell repertoires in COVID-19. Using immunoSEQ multiplex PCR, the repertoire was profiled, and TCRdb retains in-frame clones only, with some absent. The data contain around 220,000 clones, around 90% of them singletons. Source material: PBMCs or T cells enriched from blood (not recorded which). These receptors all stem from a woman aged 18 to 35 who had recovered from COVID-19. Both conserved end residues are part of each CDR3. A D gene is named only where the DNA matches it firmly. Some rows have no size entry. The others give once, few or many, or a class for an expanded clone.

clone_size,d_call,v_call,j_call,cdr3_nt,cdr3_aa
once,NA,TRBV7-9,TRBJ2-1,TGTGCCAGCAGCTTCTACACCGGGACACCATACAATGAGCAGTTCTTC,CASSFYTGTPYNEQFF
NA,NA,TRBV9,TRBJ1-3,TGTGCCAGCAGCGCCGGCGGGGGGTCTGGAAACACCATATATTTT,CASSAGGGSGNTIYF
NA,NA,TRBV6-5,TRBJ1-2,TGTGCCAGCAGTTACGCGTCAGGTCTTATGGCTTGGACCTTC,CASSYASGLMAWTF
NA,NA,TRBV3-1/TRBV3-2,TRBJ1-1,TGTGCCAGCAGCCAGGTCGAGGGTACTGAAGCTTTCTTT,CASSQVEGTEAFF
NA,NA,TRBV5-4,TRBJ1-2,TGTGCCAGCAGCTTGGGGAATTCGGTGGGGCTCTATGGCTACACCTTC,CASSLGNSVGLYGYTF
once,TRBD2,TRBV28,TRBJ2-1,TGTGCCAGCAGTTTTAGTCCGGGACTAGGCACTTTCGAGCAGTTCTTC,CASSFSPGLGTFEQFF
NA,NA,TRBV7-2,TRBJ1-2,TGTGCCAGCAGCTCGTACAGGCAAACTAACTATGGCTACACCTTC,CASSSYRQTNYGYTF
NA,NA,TRBV19,TRBJ1-1,TGTGCCAGTAGCAAGAGACAGTCAGGGTGGAACACTGAAGCTTTCTTT,CASSKRQSGWNTEAFF
NA,TRBD1,TRBV2,TRBJ1-2,TGTGCCAGCAGTACCGGGGACAGTTTCTATGGCTACACCTTC,CASSTGDSFYGYTF
NA,NA,TRBV5-6,TRBJ2-1,TGTGCCAGCAGCTCGGCGGGGGCGGTTACCTACAATGAGCAGTTCTTC,CASSSAGAVTYNEQFF
NA,NA,TRBV9,TRBJ2-7,TGTGCCAGCAGCGTAGGTCCGGACAGACTGTACGAGCAGTACTTC,CASSVGPDRLYEQYF
NA,TRBD2,TRBV5-1,TRBJ2-3,TGCGCCAGCAGCCGGACTAGCGGGAGGGCAGATACGCAGTATTTT,CASSRTSGRADTQYF
NA,TRBD1,TRBV4-2,TRBJ1-6,TGTGCCAGCAGCCAGACCTGGACAGGGGAAAATTCACCCCTCCACTTT,CASSQTWTGENSPLHF
NA,NA,TRBV2,TRBJ2-7,TGTGCCAGCAGCACCTACGAGCAGTACTTC,CASSTYEQYF
NA,NA,TRBV9,TRBJ2-5,TGTGCCAGCAGCCCGAGGGCAACGGGGCGGGACGGGACCCAGTACTTC,CASSPRATGRDGTQYF
NA,NA,TRBV25-1,TRBJ1-1,TGTGCCAGCAGTGAGACAGGAGGTGCTTTCTTT,CASSETGGAFF
NA,NA,TRBV7-3,TRBJ2-3,TGTGCCAGCAGCCAACAGGGTCGTACAGATACGCAGTATTTT,CASSQQGRTDTQYF
NA,NA,TRBV5-5,TRBJ2-7,TGTGCCAGCAGCTTGAACCCCCCTCCGGGTAACTACGAGCAGTACTTC,CASSLNPPPGNYEQYF
NA,NA,TRBV6-5,TRBJ1-5,TGTGCCAGCAGTTCCAACGACAGGCGCCGGCCCCAGCATTTT,CASSSNDRRRPQHF
NA,TRBD1,TRBV7-2,TRBJ1-2,TGTGCCAGCAGCCCCGGACAGGGGGTTTATGGCTACACCTTC,CASSPGQGVYGYTF
NA,TRBD1,TRBV28,TRBJ1-5,TGTGCCAGCAGTTTCAGCTTGCTCGGGAGAACCAGGGGGCCGAGTCAGCCCCAGCATTTT,CASSFSLLGRTRGPSQPQHF
NA,NA,TRBV7-2,TRBJ1-4,TGTGCCAGCAGCTCAAGCCCGGGGGGGCAACTATACGAAAAACTGTTTTTT,CASSSSPGGQLYEKLFF
NA,NA,TRBV18,TRBJ1-2,TGTGCCAGCTCCCTGGACAGAAACTATGGCTACACCTTC,CASSLDRNYGYTF
NA,NA,TRBV7-9,TRBJ2-5,TGTGCCAGCAGCTTGAGCGGGTCCGTGGAGACCCAGTACTTC,CASSLSGSVETQYF
NA,TRBD2,TRBV28,TRBJ2-5,TGTGCCAGCGGGTACGCGGGCGGGAGGAGGGGAGAGACCCAGTACTTC,CASGYAGGRRGETQYF
NA,NA,TRBV7-9,TRBJ2-1,TGTGCCAGCAGCTTAGCCACGACTTCGTACGCTGAGCAGTTCTTC,CASSLATTSYAEQFF
once,NA,TRBV28,TRBJ1-2,TGTGCCAGCAGCACGGGGGGATGGGGCTACACCTTC,CASSTGGWGYTF
NA,NA,TRBV2,TRBJ1-5,TGTGCCAGCAGTGCGGAGACGCAGCCCCAGCATTTT,CASSAETQPQHF
NA,NA,TRBV11-3,TRBJ1-5,TGTGCCAGCAGCTTAAATTGGAGGCAGCCCCAGCATTTT,CASSLNWRQPQHF
once,NA,TRBV19,TRBJ1-5,TGTGCCAGTAGTATTGGGACACTGAGCAATCAGCCCCAGCATTTT,CASSIGTLSNQPQHF
NA,NA,TRBV5-5,TRBJ1-2,TGTGCCAGCAGCTGGACAACCTATGGCTACACCTTC,CASSWTTYGYTF
NA,TRBD1,TRBV19,TRBJ1-1,TGTGCCAGTAGGGACAGGGGTTACACTGAAGCTTTCTTT,CASRDRGYTEAFF
few,NA,TRBV2,TRBJ1-1,TGTGCCAGCAGCAGGGGTCCCTTCGGCACTGAAGCTTTCTTT,CASSRGPFGTEAFF
NA,NA,TRBV20-1,TRBJ1-4,TGCAGTGCTAGAACAGGCTCGAAACTGTTTTTT,CSARTGSKLFF
few,NA,TRBV19,TRBJ1-2,TGTGCCAGTAGAAAGGACTGGATCTATGGCTACACCTTC,CASRKDWIYGYTF
NA,TRBD1,TRBV14,TRBJ2-1,TGTGCCAGCAGCCAAAGGGACAGTTTTCCTTACAATGAGCAGTTCTTC,CASSQRDSFPYNEQFF
once,NA,TRBV7-9,TRBJ1-2,TGTGCCAGCAGCTTAGCCACGGACTCTGGCTACACCTTC,CASSLATDSGYTF
NA,NA,TRBV10-3,TRBJ1-1,TGTGCCATCAGCCCAGGGGAGATGAACACTGAAGCTTTCTTT,CAISPGEMNTEAFF
NA,TRBD1,TRBV9,TRBJ1-2,TGTGCCAGCAGCCCGGACAGGACTGGCTACACCTTC,CASSPDRTGYTF